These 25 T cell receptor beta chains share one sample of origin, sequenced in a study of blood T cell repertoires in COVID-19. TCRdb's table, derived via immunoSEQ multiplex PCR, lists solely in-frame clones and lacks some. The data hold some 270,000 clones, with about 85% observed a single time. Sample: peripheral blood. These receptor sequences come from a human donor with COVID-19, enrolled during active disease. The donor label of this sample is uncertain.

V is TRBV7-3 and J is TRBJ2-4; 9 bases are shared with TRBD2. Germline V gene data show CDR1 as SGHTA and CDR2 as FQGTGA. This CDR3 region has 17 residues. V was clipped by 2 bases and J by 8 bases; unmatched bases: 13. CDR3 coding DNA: TGTGCCAGCAGCTTATCGGGTAGCGGGAGATCAGGGGACATTCAGTACTTC. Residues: CASSLSGSGRSGDIQYF.

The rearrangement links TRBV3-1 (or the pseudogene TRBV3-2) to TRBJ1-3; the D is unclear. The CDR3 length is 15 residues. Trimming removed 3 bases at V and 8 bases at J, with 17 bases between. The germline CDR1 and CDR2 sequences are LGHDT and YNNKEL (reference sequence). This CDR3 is CASSHLTQNGDTIYF. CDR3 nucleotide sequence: TGTGCCAGCAGCCACCTGACACAGAACGGGGACACCATATATTTT.

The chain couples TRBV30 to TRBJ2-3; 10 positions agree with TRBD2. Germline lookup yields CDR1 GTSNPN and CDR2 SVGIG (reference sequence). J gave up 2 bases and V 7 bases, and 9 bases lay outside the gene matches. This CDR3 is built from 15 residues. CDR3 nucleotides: TGTGCCTTCTCGTCTAGCGGGAGTATCACAGATACGCAGTATTTT. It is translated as CAFSSSGSITDTQYF.

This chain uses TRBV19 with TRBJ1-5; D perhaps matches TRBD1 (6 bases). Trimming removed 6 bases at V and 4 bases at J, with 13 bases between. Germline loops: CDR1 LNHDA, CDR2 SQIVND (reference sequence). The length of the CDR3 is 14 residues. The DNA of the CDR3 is TGTGCCAGTAGCCCAGGGGTCTGGAATCAGCCCCAGCATTTT. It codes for CASSPGVWNQPQHF.

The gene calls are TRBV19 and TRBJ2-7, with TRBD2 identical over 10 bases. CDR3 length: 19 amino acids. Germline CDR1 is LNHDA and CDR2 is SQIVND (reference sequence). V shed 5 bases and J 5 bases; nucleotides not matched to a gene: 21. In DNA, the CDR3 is TGTGCCAGTAGTCTATATACACTAGCGGGACCTTACGGGACCGACGAGCAGTACTTC. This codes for CASSLYTLAGPYGTDEQYF.

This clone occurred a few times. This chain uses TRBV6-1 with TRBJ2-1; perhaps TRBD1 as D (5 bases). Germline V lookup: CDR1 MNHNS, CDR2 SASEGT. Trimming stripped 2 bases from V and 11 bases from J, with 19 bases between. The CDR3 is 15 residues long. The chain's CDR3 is CASSEWGAGHLKQFF. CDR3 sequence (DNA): TGTGCCAGCAGTGAATGGGGCGCTGGCCACCTTAAGCAGTTCTTC.

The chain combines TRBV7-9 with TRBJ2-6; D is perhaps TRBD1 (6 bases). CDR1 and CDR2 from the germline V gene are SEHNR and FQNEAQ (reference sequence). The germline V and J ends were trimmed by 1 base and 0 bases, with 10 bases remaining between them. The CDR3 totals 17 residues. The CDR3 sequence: CASSLGEGGSGANVLTF. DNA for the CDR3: TGTGCCAGCAGCTTAGGTGAAGGGGGCTCTGGGGCCAACGTCCTGACTTTC.

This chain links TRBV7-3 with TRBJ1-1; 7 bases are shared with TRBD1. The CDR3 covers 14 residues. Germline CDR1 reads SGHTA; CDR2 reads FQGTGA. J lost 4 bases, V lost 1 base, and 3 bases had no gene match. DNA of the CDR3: TGTGCCAGCAGCTTAAAATCAGGGGGCACTGAAGCTTTCTTT. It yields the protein CASSLKSGGTEAFF.

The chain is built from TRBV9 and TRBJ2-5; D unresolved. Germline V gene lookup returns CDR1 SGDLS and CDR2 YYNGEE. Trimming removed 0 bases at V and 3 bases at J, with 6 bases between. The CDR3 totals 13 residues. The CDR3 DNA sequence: TGTGCCAGCAGCGTAGGAGTCAAAGAGACCCAGTACTTC. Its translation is CASSVGVKETQYF.

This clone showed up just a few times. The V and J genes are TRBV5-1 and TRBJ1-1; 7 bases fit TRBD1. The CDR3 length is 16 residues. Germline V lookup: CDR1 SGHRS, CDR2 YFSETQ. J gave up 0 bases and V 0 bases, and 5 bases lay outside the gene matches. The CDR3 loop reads CASSLGGTALNTEAFF. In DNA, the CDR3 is TGCGCCAGCAGCTTGGGGGGGACAGCATTGAACACTGAAGCTTTCTTT.

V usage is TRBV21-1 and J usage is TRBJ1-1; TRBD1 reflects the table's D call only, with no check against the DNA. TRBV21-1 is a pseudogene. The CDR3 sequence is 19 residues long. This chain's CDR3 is CASSKRGQGDRVTNTEAFF. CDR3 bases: TGTGCCAGCAGCAAAAGGGGGCAAGGGGACAGGGTGACAAACACTGAAGCTTTCTTT.

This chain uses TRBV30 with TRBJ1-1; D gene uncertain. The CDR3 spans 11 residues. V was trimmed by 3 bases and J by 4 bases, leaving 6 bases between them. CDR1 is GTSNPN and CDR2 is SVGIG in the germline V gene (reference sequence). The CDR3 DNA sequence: TGTGCCTGGAGATGGAGCACTGAAGCTTTCTTT. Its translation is CAWRWSTEAFF.

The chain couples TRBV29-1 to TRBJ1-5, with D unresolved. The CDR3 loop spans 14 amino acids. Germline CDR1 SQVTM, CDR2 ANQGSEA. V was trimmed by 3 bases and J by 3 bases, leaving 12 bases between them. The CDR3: CSVDSRSVNQPQHF. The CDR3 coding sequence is TGCAGCGTTGATTCGCGGTCAGTCAATCAGCCCCAGCATTTT.

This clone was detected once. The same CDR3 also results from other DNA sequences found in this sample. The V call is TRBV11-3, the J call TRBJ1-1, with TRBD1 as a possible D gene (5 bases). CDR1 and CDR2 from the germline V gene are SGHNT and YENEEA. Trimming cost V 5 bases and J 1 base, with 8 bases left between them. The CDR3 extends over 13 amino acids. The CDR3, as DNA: TGTGCCAGCAGCCTTGACAGGAACACTGAAGCTTTCTTT. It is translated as CASSLDRNTEAFF.

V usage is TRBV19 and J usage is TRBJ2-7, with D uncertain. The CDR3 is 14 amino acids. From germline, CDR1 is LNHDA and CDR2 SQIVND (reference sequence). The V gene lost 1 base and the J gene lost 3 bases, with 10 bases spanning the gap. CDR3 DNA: TGTGCCAGTAGTATAGGCCAGAACAACTACGAGCAGTACTTC. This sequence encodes CASSIGQNNYEQYF. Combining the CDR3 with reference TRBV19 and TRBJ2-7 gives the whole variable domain DGGITQSPKYLFRKEGQNVTLSCEQNLNHDAMYWYRQDPGQGLRLIYYSQIVNDFQKGDIAEGYSVSREKKESFPLTVTSAQKNPTAFYLCASSIGQNNYEQYFGPGTRLTVT.

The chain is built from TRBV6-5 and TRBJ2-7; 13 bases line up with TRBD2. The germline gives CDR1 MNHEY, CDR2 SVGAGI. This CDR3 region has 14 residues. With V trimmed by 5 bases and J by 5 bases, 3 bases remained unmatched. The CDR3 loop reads CASSRLAGGNEQYF. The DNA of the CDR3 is TGTGCCAGCAGTCGACTAGCGGGAGGAAACGAGCAGTACTTC.

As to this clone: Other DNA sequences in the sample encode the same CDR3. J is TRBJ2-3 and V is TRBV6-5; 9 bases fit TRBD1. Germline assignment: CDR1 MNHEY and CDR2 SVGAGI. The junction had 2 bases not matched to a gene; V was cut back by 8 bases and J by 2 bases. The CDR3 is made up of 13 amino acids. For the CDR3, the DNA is TGTGCCAGCCGGGACAGGGTCACAGATACGCAGTATTTT. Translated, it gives CASRDRVTDTQYF.

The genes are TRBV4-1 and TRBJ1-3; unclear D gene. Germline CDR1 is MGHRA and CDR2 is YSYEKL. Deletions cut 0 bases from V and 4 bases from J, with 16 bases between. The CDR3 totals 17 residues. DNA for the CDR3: TGCGCCAGCAGCCAAGATCTTAGCCTTGGATCCGGAAACACCATATATTTT. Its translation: CASSQDLSLGSGNTIYF.

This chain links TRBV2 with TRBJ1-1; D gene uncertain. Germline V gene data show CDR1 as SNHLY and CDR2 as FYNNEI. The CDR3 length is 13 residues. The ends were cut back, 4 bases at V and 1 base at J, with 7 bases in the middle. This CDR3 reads CASSVARNTEAFF. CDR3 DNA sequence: TGTGCCAGCAGTGTGGCCAGGAACACTGAAGCTTTCTTT.

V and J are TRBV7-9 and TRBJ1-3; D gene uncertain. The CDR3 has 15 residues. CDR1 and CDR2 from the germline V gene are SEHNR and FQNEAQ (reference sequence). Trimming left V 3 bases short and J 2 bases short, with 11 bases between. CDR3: CASSLEGVAGNTIYF. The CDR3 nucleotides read TGTGCCAGCAGCTTGGAAGGAGTAGCTGGAAACACCATATATTTT. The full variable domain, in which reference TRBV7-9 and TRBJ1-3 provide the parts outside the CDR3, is DTGVSQNPRHKITKRGQNVTFRCDPISEHNRLYWYRQTLGQGPEFLTYFQNEAQLEKSRLLSDRFSAERPKGSFSTLEIQRTEQGDSAMYLCASSLEGVAGNTIYFGEGSWLTVV.

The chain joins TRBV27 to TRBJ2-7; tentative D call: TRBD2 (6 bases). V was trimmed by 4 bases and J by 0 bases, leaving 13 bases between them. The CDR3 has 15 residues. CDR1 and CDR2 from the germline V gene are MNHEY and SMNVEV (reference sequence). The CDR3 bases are TGTGCCAGCAGTTACGCGGGGCAGCACTCCTACGAGCAGTACTTC. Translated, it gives CASSYAGQHSYEQYF.

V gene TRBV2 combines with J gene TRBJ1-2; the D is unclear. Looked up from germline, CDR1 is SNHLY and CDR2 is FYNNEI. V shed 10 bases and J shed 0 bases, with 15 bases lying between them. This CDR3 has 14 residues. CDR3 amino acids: CATPRGRSNYGYTF. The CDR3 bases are TGTGCCACCCCTCGTGGGAGATCTAACTATGGCTACACCTTC.

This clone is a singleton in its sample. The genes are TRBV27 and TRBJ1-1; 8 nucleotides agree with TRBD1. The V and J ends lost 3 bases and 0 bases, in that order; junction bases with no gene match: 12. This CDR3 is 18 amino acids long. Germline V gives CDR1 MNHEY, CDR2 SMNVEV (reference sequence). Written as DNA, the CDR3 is TGTGCCAGCAGTTTTGGACAGGGAGGGTATAGAATGAACACTGAAGCTTTCTTT. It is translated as CASSFGQGGYRMNTEAFF.

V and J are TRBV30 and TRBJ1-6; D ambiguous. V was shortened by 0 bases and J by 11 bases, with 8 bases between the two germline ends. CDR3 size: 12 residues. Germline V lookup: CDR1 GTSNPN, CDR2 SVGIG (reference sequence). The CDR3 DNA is TGTGCCTGGAGTGTACGGGTTGCACCCCTCCACTTT. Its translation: CAWSVRVAPLHF. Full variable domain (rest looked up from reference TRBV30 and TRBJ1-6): SQTIHQWPATLVQPVGSPLSLECTVEGTSNPNLYWYRQAAGRGLQLLFYSVGIGQISSEVPQNLSASRPQDRQFILSSKKLLLSDSGFYLCAWSVRVAPLHFGNGTRLTVT.

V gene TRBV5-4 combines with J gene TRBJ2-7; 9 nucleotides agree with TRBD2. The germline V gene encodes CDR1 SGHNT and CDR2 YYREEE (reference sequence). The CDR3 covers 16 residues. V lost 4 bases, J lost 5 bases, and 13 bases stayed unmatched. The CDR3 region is CASSPGGASGTNEQYF. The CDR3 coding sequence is TGTGCCAGCAGCCCAGGGGGGGCTAGCGGGACGAACGAGCAGTACTTC.